These 23 T cell receptor beta chains came from one sample sequenced in a study of cytomegalovirus exposure and HLA in healthy donors. This PCR relied on a set of 60 Vbeta primers and 13 Jbeta primers. The repertoire was sequenced with immunoSEQ multiplex PCR; TCRdb's copy has only in-frame clones and lacks some. Here the sample spans 150,000 to 200,000 clones, over 75% being singletons. Sequenced sample: PBMCs. Receptors were obtained from a man between 60 and 70 years old in good health and CMV-seronegative.

The chain recombines TRBV6-6 with TRBJ1-5, with no clear D. Trimming took off 6 bases at V and 5 bases at J, with 14 bases between the two ends. The CDR3 spans 14 residues. Looked up from germline, CDR1 is MNHNY and CDR2 is SVGAGI (reference sequence). CDR3 nucleotide sequence: TGTGCCAGCAGCCCTCAAGGTCGGGATCAGCCCCAGCATTTT. The encoded protein is CASSPQGRDQPQHF.

A remark on this clone: Other DNA sequences of this sample code for an identical CDR3. The J gene is TRBJ2-7, the V gene TRBV6-5, with D maybe TRBD1 (6 bases). The CDR3 runs 14 residues. V shed 5 bases and J shed 3 bases, with 14 bases lying between them. In germline, CDR1 is MNHEY, CDR2 SVGAGI. The CDR3 protein is CASSAGTGIYEQYF. Here the CDR3 DNA reads TGTGCCAGCAGTGCTGGAACAGGGATCTACGAGCAGTACTTC.

This clone was recorded a few times. An end of the junction differs from the germline gene, which may be a read error. The V gene is TRBV6-5, the J gene TRBJ1-3, with a possible D match to TRBD1 (5 bases). The CDR3 runs to 13 residues. The germline V gene has CDR1 MNHEY and CDR2 SVGAGI. The CDR3 nucleotides read TGTGCTCTCGGGGGGGGAGCTGGGAACACCATATATTTT. Protein: CALGGGAGNTIYF.

This clone was detected only a few times. The rearrangement links TRBV9 to TRBJ2-2, with 10 bases lining up with TRBD2. From germline, CDR1 is SGDLS and CDR2 YYNGEE. This CDR3 region has 16 residues. V shed 3 bases, J shed 7 bases, and the junction held 9 bases outside the gene matches. The CDR3 here is CASSGYSGRFGGELFF. CDR3 nucleotide sequence: TGTGCCAGCAGCGGATATAGCGGGAGGTTTGGCGGGGAGCTGTTTTTT.

This chain connects TRBV5-1 to TRBJ2-3, with a weak D call TRBD1 (6 bases). Germline V gives CDR1 SGHRS, CDR2 YFSETQ. Trimming pared 3 bases from V and 2 bases from J, leaving 10 bases between. The CDR3 is 14 residues long. The CDR3 sequence is CASSSQGFTDTQYF. Written as DNA, the CDR3 is TGCGCCAGCAGCTCACAGGGCTTCACAGATACGCAGTATTTT.

The sample holds one count of this clone. The chain recombines TRBV12-5 with TRBJ2-5; 9 bases match TRBD2. V gave up 1 base and J gave up 3 bases; unmatched junction bases: 6. Germline V gene sequence: CDR1 LGHNT, CDR2 FRNRAP. The CDR3 has 16 residues. The CDR3 nucleotides are TGTGCTAGTGGTTTGGGACTAGCGGACAATAAAGAGACCCAGTACTTC. Its protein is CASGLGLADNKETQYF.

V gene TRBV10-3 combines with J gene TRBJ2-1; D may be TRBD1 (6 bases). CDR3 length: 14 residues. CDR1 is ENHRY and CDR2 is SYGVKD in the germline V gene. Deletions cut 3 bases from V and 5 bases from J, with 11 bases between. The CDR3 loop is CAISDDQGHNEQFF. The CDR3 DNA sequence: TGTGCCATCAGTGATGACCAGGGGCACAATGAGCAGTTCTTC.

The chain combines TRBV4-1 with TRBJ2-2; 11 positions match TRBD2. The CDR3 totals 19 residues. Trimming cost V 1 base and J 1 base; bases outside gene matches: 8. The germline CDR1 and CDR2 sequences are MGHRA and YSYEKL. CDR3 coding DNA: TGCGCCAGCAGCCAAGTTGGAGGACTAGCGGGTTTGAACACCGGGGAGCTGTTTTTT. It yields the protein CASSQVGGLAGLNTGELFF.

The J gene is TRBJ1-2, the V gene TRBV2, with 7 bases matching TRBD1. The length of the CDR3 is 13 residues. V lost 7 bases and J lost 2; bases outside the gene matches: 4. Germline lookup yields CDR1 SNHLY and CDR2 FYNNEI. Here the CDR3 reads CASTRDSNYGYTF. Written as DNA, the CDR3 is TGTGCCAGCACTAGGGACAGCAACTATGGCTACACCTTC.

There are a few counts of this clone. The chain recombines TRBV4-1 with TRBJ1-1, with a weak D call TRBD1 (6 bases). The germline CDR1 and CDR2 sequences are MGHRA and YSYEKL. V gave up 4 bases and J gave up 5 bases, with 14 bases separating them. The CDR3 totals 14 residues. This CDR3 is CASSLTGPGTEAFF. The CDR3 DNA is TGCGCCAGCAGCCTTACAGGGCCAGGGACTGAAGCTTTCTTT.

This CDR3 reads CASSSTGPNQPQHF. The CDR3 bases are TGTGCCAGCAGTTCGACAGGGCCAAATCAGCCCCAGCATTTT. The chain recombines TRBV27 with TRBJ1-5, with 7 bases that match TRBD1. After removal of 4 bases from V and 4 bases from J, the junction contained 4 bases not matched to a gene. CDR3 length: 14 residues. In germline, CDR1 is MNHEY, CDR2 SMNVEV (reference sequence).

This sequence joins TRBV6-5 and TRBJ2-7, with 10 bases lining up with TRBD1. This CDR3 comprises 15 residues. The V gene end was trimmed by 5 bases and the J gene end by 6 bases; junction bases not matched to a gene: 10. Germline loops: CDR1 MNHEY, CDR2 SVGAGI. The CDR3 nucleotides are TGTGCCAGCAGTACGTCCCCTGGGACAGGGGTCGAGCAGTACTTC. It encodes CASSTSPGTGVEQYF.

This clone was picked up a small number of times. The chain joins TRBV6-5 to TRBJ2-5; D is undetermined. Per the germline V gene, CDR1 is MNHEY and CDR2 is SVGAGI. CDR3 length: 15 residues. V shed 6 bases and J shed 5 bases, with 19 bases lying between them. The CDR3 here is CASSPRTDRRETQYF. CDR3 bases: TGTGCCAGCAGCCCCCGCACTGATAGGCGGGAGACCCAGTACTTC.

This chain joins TRBV6-6 and TRBJ2-7; a weak D match, TRBD1 (6 bases). This CDR3 is built from 15 residues. Per germline, CDR1 MNHNY and CDR2 SVGAGI (reference sequence). The V gene lost 3 bases and the J gene lost 0 bases, with 12 bases spanning the gap. The CDR3 here is CASSYTGMSSYEQYF. In DNA form, the CDR3 reads TGTGCCAGCAGTTATACAGGGATGAGCTCCTACGAGCAGTACTTC.

The rearrangement joins TRBV6-5 to TRBJ1-3; D may be TRBD1 (6 bases). Trimming took off 2 bases at V and 4 bases at J, with 12 bases between the two ends. Germline-derived CDR1 and CDR2 are MNHEY and SVGAGI. The CDR3 length is 15 residues. The CDR3, as DNA: TGTGCCAGCAGTTACGGCTCAGGGGCCGGAAACACCATATATTTT. Amino acids: CASSYGSGAGNTIYF.

The chain joins TRBV11-2 to TRBJ2-7; D may be TRBD2 (7 bases). The ends were cut back, 7 bases at V and 5 bases at J, with 18 bases in the middle. The CDR3 sequence is 14 residues long. The V gene's germline CDR1 is SGHAT and CDR2 FQNNGV. The CDR3 nucleotides read TGTGCCAGCAAGACGTCCGGGGGGCGGGACGAGCAGTACTTC. This translates into CASKTSGGRDEQYF.

The gene calls are TRBV14 and TRBJ1-4; D not certain. This CDR3 comprises 15 residues. Trimming removed 2 bases at V and 7 bases at J, with 14 bases between. Germline CDR1 is SGHDN and CDR2 is FVKESK. CDR3 in DNA: TGTGCCAGCAGCCAATTTGCCGGGGATGGTGAAAAACTGTTTTTT. Residues: CASSQFAGDGEKLFF.

The genes are TRBV29-1 and TRBJ2-3; 8 bases match TRBD2. The CDR3 has 14 residues. J was trimmed by 2 bases and V by 5 bases; bases with no gene match: 6. Germline lookup yields CDR1 SQVTM and CDR2 ANQGSEA. CDR3 bases: TGCAGCGTTCGGGGGCGGGGGGCCACAGATACGCAGTATTTT. It translates to CSVRGRGATDTQYF.

The chain joins TRBV5-4 to TRBJ2-1, with D perhaps matching TRBD1 (5 bases). The CDR3 extends over 15 amino acids. CDR1 and CDR2 from the germline V gene are SGHNT and YYREEE (reference sequence). Trimming stripped 4 bases from V and 0 bases from J, with 11 bases between. The CDR3 is CASSLGHRSYNEQFF. CDR3 nucleotide sequence: TGTGCCAGCAGCCTCGGACACCGCTCCTACAATGAGCAGTTCTTC. Full variable domain (outside the CDR3, taken from reference TRBV5-4 and TRBJ2-1): ETGVTQSPTHLIKTRGQQVTLRCSSQSGHNTVSWYQQALGQGPQFIFQYYREEENGRGNFPPRFSGLQFPNYSSELNVNALELDDSALYLCASSLGHRSYNEQFFGPGTRLTVL.

This rearrangement joins TRBV7-2 to TRBJ2-3; a weak D match, TRBD2 (6 bases). V lost 4 bases to trimming and J lost 1 base, with 12 bases between them. Germline CDR1 is SGHTA and CDR2 is FQGNSA. This CDR3 contains 15 residues. The CDR3 reads CASSSRGGGTDTQYF. For the CDR3, the DNA is TGTGCCAGCAGCTCGAGGGGAGGCGGCACAGATACGCAGTATTTT.

This chain links TRBV7-2 with TRBJ2-3; D not resolved. CDR3 length: 12 residues. Trimming removed 2 bases at V and 6 bases at J, with 6 bases between. Germline V gene sequence: CDR1 SGHTA, CDR2 FQGNSA. The CDR3 reads CASSLLRDTQYF. The CDR3, as DNA: TGTGCCAGCAGCTTACTCAGGGATACGCAGTATTTT.

This clone was detected a few times. The chain carries TRBV7-8 and TRBJ1-5; D remains ambiguous. V lost 1 base and J 0 bases, leaving 7 bases between the germline ends. The CDR3 sequence is 15 residues long. Per germline, CDR1 SGHVS and CDR2 FQNEAQ. For the CDR3, the DNA is TGTGCCAGCAGCTTAGAGCGGTTTAGCAATCAGCCCCAGCATTTT. It translates to CASSLERFSNQPQHF.

The rearrangement links TRBV27 to TRBJ2-5; D perhaps matches TRBD2 (6 bases). The DNA end favors TRBJ2-7, so the J call may be wrong. CDR1 MNHEY and CDR2 SMNVEV come from the germline V gene (reference sequence). CDR3 size: 14 residues. In DNA form, the CDR3 reads TGTGCCAGCAGTTTAAGGCGGGACTCCTACGAGCAGTACTTC. Amino acid sequence: CASSLRRDSYEQYF.